These 18 T cell receptor beta chains came from one sample sequenced in a study of T cells in Graves' hyperthyroidism and ophthalmopathy (dated by TCRdb to 2018 to 2020). Libraries were constructed by multiplex PCR. Sequencing instrument: Illumina HiSeq 2000. The TCR beta CDR3 regions were amplified from RNA transcripts. A first-round RT-PCR of the TCR CDR3 used the HTBI primer set with the Qiagen OneStep RT-PCR kit. TCRdb trimmed public reads at Q25 via fastp, called clones via MiXCR and kept in-frame beta chains. CDR3 protein sequences are deduplicated, and each keeps its most common genes and DNA. Recorded for this sample are roughly 700,000 distinct CDR3 sequences; 12% to 15% of them occurred a single time. The ten largest make up roughly a tenth of the sample. The sequenced sample was blood. These receptors originate from a woman aged 18-30 years with Graves' hyperthyroidism.

This clonotype has a count of ten or more. The gene calls are TRBV7-9 and TRBJ2-7; D gene unclear. Per germline, CDR1 SEHNR and CDR2 FQNEAQ (reference sequence). This CDR3 contains 14 residues. V lost 3 bases to trimming and J lost 3 bases, with 12 bases between them. CDR3 amino acids: CASSFRPGYYEQYF. The CDR3 bases are TGTGCCAGCAGCTTTCGGCCAGGCTACTACGAGCAGTACTTC.

The table lists this clonotype with many counts. This sequence joins TRBV20-1 and TRBJ2-3; 8 bases agree with TRBD1. The CDR3 covers 14 residues. In germline, CDR1 is DFQATT, CDR2 SNEGSKA (reference sequence). V trimming: 6 bases; J trimming: 3 bases; junction bases outside the gene matches: 8. The CDR3 protein is CSADSRQGTDTQYF. CDR3 bases: TGCAGTGCCGACTCCAGACAGGGGACAGATACGCAGTATTTT.

The chain links TRBV11-1 to TRBJ1-4; D possibly corresponds to TRBD1 (5 bases). Germline-derived CDR1 and CDR2 are SGHAT and FQDESV (reference sequence). Trimming removed 5 bases at V and 7 bases at J, with 5 bases between. The CDR3 contains 11 residues. The CDR3: CASSGGEKLFF. In nucleotides, the CDR3 is TGTGCCAGCAGCGGGGGTGAAAAACTGTTTTTT.

The sample holds a few counts of this clonotype. The chain joins TRBV5-1 to TRBJ2-7; D unclear. Trimming took off 0 bases at V and 3 bases at J, with 7 bases between the two ends. CDR1 and CDR2 (germline): SGHRS, YFSETQ. The CDR3 is 13 amino acids. In DNA, the CDR3 is TGCGCCAGCAGCTTGGACAGTTTCTACGAGCAGTACTTC. It specifies CASSLDSFYEQYF.

J is TRBJ2-1 and V is TRBV5-1, with TRBD2 matching over 9 bases. CDR1 and CDR2 from the germline V gene are SGHRS and YFSETQ. CDR3 length: 13 residues. Unmatched junction bases numbered 6, after V lost 4 bases and J lost 10 bases. CDR3 nucleotides: TGCGCCAGCAGCCTGGGGACTAGCAGGGAGCAGTTCTTC. Protein product: CASSLGTSREQFF.

V gene TRBV11-3 combines with J gene TRBJ2-1; 10 bases are shared with TRBD2. The CDR3 is 16 residues long. The V segment lost 3 bases and the J segment 9 bases; nucleotides outside the gene matches: 11. Germline CDR1 reads SGHNT; CDR2 reads YENEEA. The CDR3, as DNA: TGTGCCAGCAGCTTGGAGGCTAGCGGGAGTTGGAGTGAGCAGTTCTTC. Protein: CASSLEASGSWSEQFF.

This clonotype was observed at least ten times. The chain uses TRBV24-1 and TRBJ2-2, with D hard to call. Germline V gives CDR1 KGHDR, CDR2 SFDVKD. Trimming removed 5 bases from V and 3 bases from J, with 6 bases in between. The CDR3 contains 13 residues. As DNA, the CDR3 is TGTGCCACCAGTGGCCATTACACCGGGGAGCTGTTTTTT. Amino acid sequence: CATSGHYTGELFF.

Many counts were recorded for this clonotype. V is TRBV11-2 and J is TRBJ2-5, with D unclear. Trimming took off 0 bases at V and 0 bases at J, with 5 bases between the two ends. CDR3 size: 14 residues. CDR1 and CDR2 (germline): SGHAT, FQNNGV. The CDR3 reads CASSLEGYQETQYF. CDR3 DNA sequence: TGTGCCAGCAGCTTAGAAGGTTACCAAGAGACCCAGTACTTC.

The V gene is TRBV27, the J gene TRBJ2-2; D call uncertain. Trimming pared 8 bases from V and 4 bases from J, leaving 11 bases between. This CDR3 contains 13 residues. From germline, CDR1 is MNHEY and CDR2 SMNVEV (reference sequence). For the CDR3, the DNA is TGTGCCAGCGAGTCGACTGTCACCGGGGAGCTGTTTTTT. It translates to CASESTVTGELFF.

This clonotype came up many times. The chain links TRBV7-9 to TRBJ2-7, with D perhaps given as TRBD1 or TRBD2 (5 bases each). Germline V CDR1 and CDR2: SEHNR, FQNEAQ (reference sequence). This CDR3 contains 15 residues. V was shortened by 2 bases and J by 2 bases, with 13 bases between the two germline ends. This CDR3 reads CASSLMRGVTYEQYF. Here the CDR3 DNA reads TGTGCCAGCAGCTTAATGAGAGGGGTCACCTACGAGCAGTACTTC.

This clonotype was recorded many times. V usage is TRBV11-2 and J usage is TRBJ2-7; 7 nucleotides line up with TRBD2. CDR3 length: 16 residues. V lost 3 bases, J lost 3 bases, and 11 bases stayed unmatched. Germline V gives CDR1 SGHAT, CDR2 FQNNGV. The CDR3, as DNA: TGTGCCAGCAGCTTGGGTTACGCAAGCGGGAACTACGAGCAGTACTTC. Protein product: CASSLGYASGNYEQYF.

This chain links TRBV11-2 with TRBJ2-3; 10 bases are shared with TRBD2. After removal of 3 bases from V and 2 bases from J, the junction contained 2 bases not matched to a gene. Germline lookup yields CDR1 SGHAT and CDR2 FQNNGV. The CDR3 length is 15 residues. CDR3 coding DNA: TGTGCCAGCAGCTTTAGCGGGAGGTACACAGATACGCAGTATTTT. Its protein is CASSFSGRYTDTQYF.

There are many counts of this clonotype. The chain recombines TRBV2 with TRBJ2-7; D is undetermined. The CDR3 runs to 12 residues. The germline V and J ends were trimmed by 4 bases and 3 bases, with 7 bases remaining between them. Per the germline V gene, CDR1 is SNHLY and CDR2 is FYNNEI. CDR3 region: CASSGKSYEQYF. In DNA, the CDR3 is TGTGCCAGCAGTGGTAAAAGCTACGAGCAGTACTTC.

This clonotype was recorded a few times. V is TRBV9 and J is TRBJ2-3, with 11 bases lining up with TRBD2. CDR1 and CDR2 from the germline V gene are SGDLS and YYNGEE. This CDR3 spans 16 amino acids. With V trimmed by 0 bases and J by 6 bases, 6 bases remained unmatched. Here the CDR3 DNA reads TGTGCCAGCAGCGTAGAGACTAGCGGGATTATTGATACGCAGTATTTT. Encoded protein: CASSVETSGIIDTQYF.

In this sample, this clonotype turned up many times. This chain connects TRBV7-2 to TRBJ2-5; 9 positions agree with TRBD2. V gave up 5 bases and J gave up 5 bases; unmatched junction bases: 9. The CDR3 consists of 15 residues. Germline V gene lookup returns CDR1 SGHTA and CDR2 FQGNSA. DNA of the CDR3: TGTGCCAGCAGCCCCGGGACTAGCTTAGCGGAGACCCAGTACTTC. It is translated as CASSPGTSLAETQYF.

The chain recombines TRBV9 with TRBJ2-5; D unresolved. There are 15 residues in the CDR3. Germline values: CDR1 SGDLS, CDR2 YYNGEE. Trimming stripped 2 bases from V and 0 bases from J, with 11 bases between. CDR3 bases: TGTGCCAGCAGCGTCAACTTACACCACCAAGAGACCCAGTACTTC. This gives the protein CASSVNLHHQETQYF.

This clonotype was detected many times. J is TRBJ2-1 and V is TRBV5-8; TRBD2 matches 14 bases. This CDR3 region has 15 residues. V shed 3 bases and J 6 bases; nucleotides not matched to a gene: 2. Germline-derived CDR1 and CDR2 are SGHTS and YDEGEE. CDR3 DNA sequence: TGTGCCAGCAGCTCCGGGACTAGCGGGAGCAATGAGCAGTTCTTC. Translated, it gives CASSSGTSGSNEQFF.

The chain links TRBV6-2 or TRBV6-3 to TRBJ2-7, with TRBD1 matching over 8 bases. Per the germline V gene, CDR1 is MNHEY and CDR2 is SVGEGT. This CDR3 spans 15 amino acids. V lost 5 bases and J lost 0; bases outside the gene matches: 6. The CDR3 DNA reads TGTGCCAGCAGTCAGGGGGCGGGATACTCCTACGAGCAGTACTTC. The encoded protein is CASSQGAGYSYEQYF.